The 28 T cell receptor beta chains in this list originate from one sample, sequenced in a study of blood T cells in healthy people across ages. Next came a second PCR, run for about 7 to 12 cycles, which used a sample-barcoded 5' primer along with a J-beta primer mix. TCRdb reanalysed the 5' RACE reads using MiXCR and keeps one entry per CDR3 protein. Of roughly 1,500,000 distinct CDR3 sequences in the sample, approximately 42% were seen once. The sample consisted of blood. The receptor set was obtained from a woman younger than 30 in good health.

Comments on this clonotype: The junction shows a germline mismatch at one end, possibly a read error. V usage is TRBV3-1 and J usage is TRBJ2-5; weak D call: TRBD2 (5 bases). Germline CDR1 LGHDT, CDR2 YNNKEL (reference sequence). The CDR3 is 13 amino acids. CDR3 coding DNA: TGTGTCAGCAGCCAAAGCGGACAAGAGACCCAGTACTTC. This sequence encodes CVSSQSGQETQYF.

The chain links TRBV6-5 to TRBJ2-1; 12 bases align to TRBD2. The CDR3 is made up of 15 amino acids. Unmatched junction bases numbered 12, after V lost 3 bases and J lost 15 bases. Germline CDR1 and CDR2: MNHEY and SVGAGI. CDR3 nucleotides: TGTGCCAGCAGTTATTCCTCTAGCGGGAGGGCGGAGGGGTTCTTC. Translating gives CASSYSSSGRAEGFF.

This clonotype appeared a single time. V usage is TRBV20-1 and J usage is TRBJ2-5; 11 bases map to TRBD1. Germline CDR1 reads DFQATT; CDR2 reads SNEGSKA (reference sequence). The CDR3 runs to 16 residues. J gave up 2 bases and V 2 bases, and 7 bases lay outside the gene matches. This chain's CDR3 is CSARPDRGLGQETQYF. In DNA form, the CDR3 reads TGCAGTGCTAGACCGGACAGGGGGCTCGGGCAAGAGACCCAGTACTTC.

The CDR3 reads CASSQGGVSSYNEQFF. CDR3 DNA: TGTGCCAGCAGCCAAGGAGGAGTTAGCTCCTACAATGAGCAGTTCTTC. This chain uses TRBV14 with TRBJ2-1; D not resolved. Trimming left V 1 base short and J 0 bases short, with 10 bases between. CDR3 length equals 16 residues. Germline lookup yields CDR1 SGHDN and CDR2 FVKESK.

The genes are TRBV12-3 or TRBV12-4 and TRBJ2-3; the match to TRBD2 covers 12 bases. This CDR3 is 19 amino acids long. J gave up 6 bases and V 3 bases, and 16 bases lay outside the gene matches. In DNA, the CDR3 is TGTGCCAGCAGTTTTTCAACGAGACTAGCGGGAGCCGGGAAGGATACGCAGTATTTT. It codes for CASSFSTRLAGAGKDTQYF.

This clonotype was counted between two and nine times. CDR3 sequence (DNA): TGTGCCAGCAGGCCCGGGACGGCCCTATACGAGCAGTACTTC. Its translation is CASRPGTALYEQYF. The chain has TRBV12-3 or TRBV12-4 and TRBJ2-7; D could derive from TRBD1 or TRBD2 (5 bases each). The CDR3 loop spans 14 amino acids. V was cut by 6 bases and J by 4 bases, with 16 bases left in between.

The V call is TRBV5-1, the J call TRBJ2-5; perhaps TRBD1 as D (6 bases). The DNA end lines up better with TRBJ2-7; the J call may be wrong. Germline V CDR1 and CDR2: SGHRS, YFSETQ. The length of the CDR3 is 17 residues. DNA of the CDR3: TGCGCCAGCAGCTTGGCCCTTGGTCAGGGGCCCGTCTACGAGCAGTACTTC. As protein: CASSLALGQGPVYEQYF.

The CDR3 DNA sequence: TGTGCCAGCAGTCTTCGACAGGGCAGCTCTGGAAACACCATATATTTT. Translated: CASSLRQGSSGNTIYF. The J gene is TRBJ1-3, the V gene TRBV6-5, with 7 bases fitting TRBD1. Germline trimming cut 5 bases from V and 0 bases from J; bases unmatched to any gene: 7. This CDR3 has 16 residues. The germline gives CDR1 MNHEY, CDR2 SVGAGI.

This chain joins TRBV7-2 and TRBJ2-1; 9 bases fit TRBD2. CDR1 SGHTA and CDR2 FQGNSA come from the germline V gene. The CDR3 spans 18 residues. Trimming cost V 4 bases and J 6 bases; bases outside gene matches: 16. CDR3 region: CASSSKRGGLAGSNEQFF. The CDR3 bases are TGTGCCAGCAGCTCCAAAAGAGGGGGCCTAGCGGGAAGCAATGAGCAGTTCTTC. The whole variable domain, filled in from reference TRBV7-2 and TRBJ2-1, reads GAGVSQSPSNKVTEKGKDVELRCDPISGHTALYWYRQSLGQGLEFLIYFQGNSAPDKSGLPSDRFSAERTGGSVSTLTIQRTQQEDSAVYLCASSSKRGGLAGSNEQFFGPGTRLTVL.

This clonotype was counted a single time. The rearrangement uses TRBV6-1 and TRBJ2-4; no clear D gene. The assigned J gene may be wrong: the sequence end matches TRBJ2-5 better. The CDR3 contains 14 residues. Germline V gives CDR1 MNHNS, CDR2 SASEGT. CDR3 in DNA: TGTGCCAGCAGTGAAGGTAAACTCACAGAGACCCAGTACTTC. Its protein is CASSEGKLTETQYF.

V gene TRBV12-3 or TRBV12-4 combines with J gene TRBJ2-2, with no clear D. The CDR3 runs to 12 residues. V lost 3 bases to trimming and J lost 6 bases, with 5 bases between them. The CDR3 spells CASSFNPGELFF. As DNA, the CDR3 is TGTGCCAGCAGTTTCAATCCCGGGGAGCTGTTTTTT.

This clonotype was seen a few times. This sequence joins TRBV10-3 and TRBJ2-3, with TRBD2 matching over 7 bases. From germline, CDR1 is ENHRY and CDR2 SYGVKD. This CDR3 comprises 13 residues. V was pared by 11 bases and J by 2 bases, with 7 bases of the junction left unmatched. The CDR3 sequence: CAAALAPTDTQYF. In nucleotides, the CDR3 is TGTGCCGCCGCACTAGCGCCCACAGATACGCAGTATTTT.

This clonotype was counted ten times or more. The chain employs TRBV10-3 and TRBJ2-1; TRBD2 matches at 9 bases. The CDR3 is made up of 16 amino acids. The germline V gene encodes CDR1 ENHRY and CDR2 SYGVKD. The V segment lost 0 bases and the J segment 8 bases; nucleotides outside the gene matches: 8. The CDR3 region is CAISESNSGSGDEQFF. CDR3 nucleotide sequence: TGTGCCATCAGTGAGTCCAATAGCGGGAGTGGTGATGAGCAGTTCTTC.

The chain couples TRBV12-3 or TRBV12-4 to TRBJ2-7; TRBD2 agrees at 11 bases. V lost 3 bases to trimming and J lost 3 bases; unmatched junction nucleotides: 4. This CDR3 is 15 amino acids long. The CDR3 protein is CASSFPSGGIYEQYF. CDR3 in DNA: TGTGCCAGCAGTTTCCCTAGCGGGGGGATCTACGAGCAGTACTTC.

The chain uses TRBV9 and TRBJ2-1; D is unresolved. This CDR3 comprises 13 residues. V gave up 3 bases and J gave up 5 bases, with 9 bases separating them. Germline CDR1 reads SGDLS; CDR2 reads YYNGEE. The CDR3 coding sequence is TGTGCCAGCAGCGGGCGGCCGAACAATGAGCAGTTCTTC. Its protein product is CASSGRPNNEQFF.

This clonotype was detected a few times. J is TRBJ2-3 and V is TRBV5-1; the match to TRBD1 covers 8 bases. This CDR3 region has 16 residues. Trimming removed 6 bases from V and 0 bases from J; junction bases left unmatched: 9. Germline V lookup: CDR1 SGHRS, CDR2 YFSETQ. In DNA form, the CDR3 reads TGCGCCAGCACCCGGACGACAGGGGCTAGCACAGATACGCAGTATTTT. It specifies CASTRTTGASTDTQYF.

This clonotype has just one count. The chain joins TRBV7-2 to TRBJ2-7, with D maybe TRBD2 (6 bases). With 1 base removed from V and 3 bases from J, the gap between germline ends came to 16 bases. Germline V gives CDR1 SGHTA, CDR2 FQGNSA. This CDR3 region has 16 residues. The DNA of the CDR3 is TGTGCCAGCAGCTTAGGCCCTGGGGGGATTCTCTACGAGCAGTACTTC. As protein: CASSLGPGGILYEQYF.

Ten or more counts support this clonotype. This chain connects TRBV24-1 to TRBJ1-2; a weak D match, TRBD1 (5 bases). The CDR3 sequence is 13 residues long. With 5 bases removed from V and 2 bases from J, the gap between germline ends came to 8 bases. Germline assignment: CDR1 KGHDR and CDR2 SFDVKD. CDR3 sequence reads: CATSGGGNYGYTF. The CDR3 region has the DNA TGTGCCACCAGTGGCGGGGGAAACTATGGCTACACCTTC.

V usage is TRBV18 and J usage is TRBJ2-7; D is unclear. Germline V gives CDR1 KGHSH, CDR2 LQKENI. The CDR3 is made up of 15 amino acids. The V end lost 0 bases, the J end lost 0 bases, and 9 bases lay between the germline ends. The CDR3 sequence: CASSPPAVSSYEQYF. The CDR3 DNA reads TGTGCCAGCTCACCACCTGCCGTGAGCTCCTACGAGCAGTACTTC.

V is TRBV30 and J is TRBJ1-4; the match to TRBD1 covers 7 bases. Germline lookup yields CDR1 GTSNPN and CDR2 SVGIG (reference sequence). The ends lost 1 base at V and 8 bases at J; junction bases unmatched: 10. The length of the CDR3 is 15 residues. Written as DNA, the CDR3 is TGTGCCTGGAGTGCAATGGAGGGGGCGATGGAAAAACTGTTTTTT. The encoded protein is CAWSAMEGAMEKLFF.

The V call is TRBV6-1, the J call TRBJ2-3, with TRBD2 identical over 10 bases. Germline trimming cut 4 bases from V and 3 bases from J; bases unmatched to any gene: 7. This CDR3 spans 16 amino acids. Looked up from germline, CDR1 is MNHNS and CDR2 is SASEGT. In DNA, the CDR3 is TGTGCCAGCAGTGTCCCCCGGACTAGCGGAACAGATACGCAGTATTTT. Its protein is CASSVPRTSGTDTQYF.

V usage is TRBV6-5 and J usage is TRBJ2-3; D unresolved. The germline CDR1 and CDR2 sequences are MNHEY and SVGAGI. The V gene lost 5 bases and the J gene lost 1 base, with 10 bases spanning the gap. The length of the CDR3 is 14 residues. CDR3 loop: CASSPVGRTDTQYF. CDR3 DNA sequence: TGTGCCAGCAGTCCAGTGGGCCGCACAGATACGCAGTATTTT.

The rearrangement links TRBV27 to TRBJ1-1; D is unresolved. The length of the CDR3 is 14 residues. V gave up 5 bases and J gave up 8 bases, with 18 bases separating them. Germline loops: CDR1 MNHEY, CDR2 SMNVEV (reference sequence). The CDR3 reads CASSPLIGEEEAFF. The CDR3 nucleotides read TGTGCCAGCAGTCCACTCATTGGGGAGGAGGAAGCTTTCTTT.

The rearrangement links TRBV4-1 to TRBJ2-1; TRBD2 aligns across 10 bases. CDR1 is MGHRA and CDR2 is YSYEKL in the germline V gene. The CDR3 is 16 residues long. Trimming at V came to 2 bases and at J to 5 bases, leaving 6 bases not matched to a gene. CDR3 nucleotides: TGCGCCAGCAGCCAACATCAGCGGGAGGGGGACAATGAGCAGTTCTTC. Its protein is CASSQHQREGDNEQFF.

This clonotype has more than one count but fewer than ten. This chain connects TRBV15 to TRBJ1-2; D is undetermined. V was pared by 5 bases and J by 1 base, with 14 bases between. Germline-derived CDR1 and CDR2 are LNHNV and YYDKDF (reference sequence). CDR3 length equals 15 residues. The DNA of the CDR3 is TGTGCCACCAGCGGTACACTCGGACTTAACTATGGCTACACCTTC. Translated, it gives CATSGTLGLNYGYTF.

This chain joins TRBV7-6 and TRBJ2-5, with D perhaps TRBD2 (5 bases). Trimming removed 4 bases at V and 5 bases at J, with 23 bases between. The CDR3 runs 17 residues. The germline V gene has CDR1 SGHVS and CDR2 FNYEAQ. CDR3 nucleotides: TGTGCCAGCAGCTCGCCCCTGGTTCGAATACTAGGGGAGACCCAGTACTTC. Protein product: CASSSPLVRILGETQYF.

The table lists this clonotype with a few counts. The chain is built from TRBV20-1 and TRBJ2-1, with 8 positions matching TRBD1. The germline V gene has CDR1 DFQATT and CDR2 SNEGSKA (reference sequence). V shed 4 bases and J 5 bases; nucleotides not matched to a gene: 4. The CDR3 loop spans 13 amino acids. Here the CDR3 DNA reads TGCAGTGCTAAGGGACAGGTGGACAATGAGCAGTTCTTC. It is translated as CSAKGQVDNEQFF.

This chain links TRBV20-1 with TRBJ2-7; D gene unclear. This CDR3 is built from 13 residues. Trimming stripped 3 bases from V and 2 bases from J, with 11 bases between. Germline V gene data show CDR1 as DFQATT and CDR2 as SNEGSKA (reference sequence). The CDR3 reads CSARDGSTYEQYF. The DNA of the CDR3 is TGCAGTGCTAGGGACGGATCTACCTACGAGCAGTACTTC.